These 22 T cell receptor beta chains were sequenced from one sample in a study of cytomegalovirus exposure and HLA in healthy donors. The PCR employed 60 Vbeta primers together with 13 Jbeta primers. Libraries were prepared by immunoSEQ multiplex PCR; TCRdb keeps only in-frame clonotypes and omits some of them. This table has more than 90,000 clones, under 80% appearing once. Sequencing was done on a sample of PBMCs. The origin of the receptors is a human donor in good health.

This sequence joins TRBV27 and TRBJ2-7; 9 nucleotides line up with TRBD1. CDR3 length: 14 residues. V lost 5 bases to trimming and J lost 3 bases; unmatched junction nucleotides: 5. The germline gives CDR1 MNHEY, CDR2 SMNVEV (reference sequence). The DNA of the CDR3 is TGTGCCAGCAGTCACCGGGACAGGGACTACGAGCAGTACTTC. Its protein is CASSHRDRDYEQYF.

This clone came up a few times. The chain uses TRBV5-1 and TRBJ1-1; the D is unclear. Trimming took 5 bases from V and 1 from J, leaving 15 bases between them. The CDR3 length is 15 residues. Germline CDR1 reads SGHRS; CDR2 reads YFSETQ. The chain's CDR3 is CASREGSKRNTEAFF. The CDR3 bases are TGCGCCAGCAGGGAGGGTTCGAAGCGGAACACTGAAGCTTTCTTT.

V usage is TRBV5-1 and J usage is TRBJ2-2; D is perhaps TRBD1 (6 bases). The CDR3 length is 17 residues. Germline CDR1 is SGHRS and CDR2 is YFSETQ. V shed 4 bases and J shed 1 base, with 17 bases lying between them. The CDR3: CASSPGIGTRNTGELFF. As DNA, the CDR3 is TGCGCCAGCAGCCCAGGAATCGGGACACGGAACACCGGGGAGCTGTTTTTT.

In its sample, this clone was seen a few times. CDR3 DNA sequence: TGTGCCAGCGTCGACAGGCGCGGGACTGAAGCTTTCTTT. Translated: CASVDRRGTEAFF. V gene TRBV2 combines with J gene TRBJ1-1, with a tentative D call TRBD1 (6 bases). The CDR3 runs to 13 residues. The ends were cut back, 8 bases at V and 5 bases at J, with 15 bases in the middle. Per germline, CDR1 SNHLY and CDR2 FYNNEI.

This clone was counted a single time. This chain links TRBV6-5 with TRBJ2-7; weak D call: TRBD1 (5 bases). The CDR3 totals 11 residues. Germline V lookup: CDR1 MNHEY, CDR2 SVGAGI. V was cut by 6 bases and J by 12 bases, with 15 bases left in between. The CDR3 coding sequence is TGTGCCAGCAGGTTGACAGACCTGGGGTACTTC. Amino acid sequence: CASRLTDLGYF.

J is TRBJ2-3 and V is TRBV2; 9 bases fit TRBD2. CDR1 is SNHLY, CDR2 FYNNEI, per germline. The V and J ends lost 6 bases and 3 bases, in that order; junction bases with no gene match: 7. CDR3 length: 15 residues. As DNA, the CDR3 is TGTGCCAGCAGATCGATCCTAGCGGGAACAGATACGCAGTATTTT. This sequence encodes CASRSILAGTDTQYF.

The rearrangement links TRBV5-1 to TRBJ1-2, with D maybe TRBD1 (6 bases). V lost 4 bases, J lost 6 bases, and 13 bases lay in between. This CDR3 region has 13 residues. CDR1 SGHRS and CDR2 YFSETQ come from the germline V gene. The chain's CDR3 is CASSPQGTHGYTF. CDR3 coding DNA: TGCGCCAGCAGCCCACAGGGAACCCATGGCTACACCTTC.

The V call is TRBV7-9, the J call TRBJ1-1; TRBD1 matches 7 bases. The trim removed 8 bases at V and 5 bases at J, leaving 14 bases unmatched. Per the germline V gene, CDR1 is SEHNR and CDR2 is FQNEAQ (reference sequence). CDR3 size: 15 residues. In DNA form, the CDR3 reads TGTGCCAGCCGGGAATCGACAGGGCTCGGGACTGAAGCTTTCTTT. It is translated as CASRESTGLGTEAFF.

This chain connects TRBV29-1 to TRBJ1-1; D not certain. CDR1 and CDR2 from the germline V gene are SQVTM and ANQGSEA. V shed 6 bases and J shed 3 bases, with 11 bases lying between them. The CDR3 is 12 residues long. CDR3 sequence reads: CSVGEAYTEAFF. CDR3 DNA sequence: TGCAGCGTGGGTGAGGCCTACACTGAAGCTTTCTTT.

The chain is built from TRBV7-9 and TRBJ2-7, with 8 bases that match TRBD1. The CDR3 is 16 amino acids. V dropped 2 bases and J dropped 0; count of bases not matched to a gene: 6. Germline V gene data show CDR1 as SEHNR and CDR2 as FQNEAQ (reference sequence). The CDR3 DNA reads TGTGCCAGCAGCTTATCTGGACAGGGAGACTCCTACGAGCAGTACTTC. Translated, it gives CASSLSGQGDSYEQYF.

This chain connects TRBV2 to TRBJ1-1; TRBD1 agrees at 9 bases. Germline-derived CDR1 and CDR2 are SNHLY and FYNNEI. V trimming: 3 bases; J trimming: 5 bases; junction bases outside the gene matches: 4. The CDR3 runs 14 residues. The CDR3 DNA sequence: TGTGCCAGCAGTGAGACAGGGGGAAGAACTGAAGCTTTCTTT. It yields the protein CASSETGGRTEAFF.

This clone was seen ten or more times. The CDR3 region is CASRLADRGTDTQYF. DNA of the CDR3: TGTGCCAGCAGGCTGGCGGACAGGGGGACAGATACGCAGTATTTT. The gene calls are TRBV21-1 and TRBJ2-3; the table calls TRBD1, which could not be checked here. TRBV21-1 is tagged as a pseudogene. The CDR3 extends over 15 amino acids.

This chain connects TRBV30 to TRBJ2-1; 13 positions match TRBD2. With V trimmed by 4 bases and J by 9 bases, 9 bases remained unmatched. The CDR3 sequence is 15 residues long. Per the germline V gene, CDR1 is GTSNPN and CDR2 is SVGIG (reference sequence). CDR3 loop: CAWNLLAGGPGEQFF. In nucleotides, the CDR3 is TGTGCCTGGAATCTACTAGCGGGAGGGCCGGGTGAGCAGTTCTTC.

The rearrangement joins TRBV18 to TRBJ2-7; tentative D call: TRBD1 (6 bases). The CDR3 length is 14 residues. The V end lost 6 bases, the J end lost 3 bases, and 15 bases lay between the germline ends. Germline V lookup: CDR1 KGHSH, CDR2 LQKENI. As DNA, the CDR3 is TGTGCCAGCTCTCCCGCGTACAGGGTCTACGAGCAGTACTTC. Protein product: CASSPAYRVYEQYF.

The chain employs TRBV27 and TRBJ2-3; D is ambiguous. Trimming stripped 0 bases from V and 2 bases from J, with 9 bases between. Looked up from germline, CDR1 is MNHEY and CDR2 is SMNVEV (reference sequence). This CDR3 region has 15 residues. The CDR3 protein is CASSLSQRPTDTQYF. As DNA, the CDR3 is TGTGCCAGCAGTTTATCGCAGCGCCCCACAGATACGCAGTATTTT.

This chain links TRBV5-8 with TRBJ1-2; D may be TRBD1 (6 bases). The CDR3 loop spans 19 amino acids. Germline V gene data show CDR1 as SGHTS and CDR2 as YDEGEE. The ends were cut back, 6 bases at V and 2 bases at J, with 29 bases in the middle. The CDR3 loop reads CASTFWDTSIPLANYGYTF. CDR3 DNA sequence: TGTGCCAGCACTTTTTGGGACACCTCGATTCCTTTGGCGAACTATGGCTACACCTTC.

V usage is TRBV7-9 and J usage is TRBJ2-3; TRBD2 aligns across 8 bases. There are 16 residues in the CDR3. V lost 2 bases and J lost 4; bases outside the gene matches: 8. Germline CDR1 is SEHNR and CDR2 is FQNEAQ (reference sequence). The chain's CDR3 is CASSLSAGGVADTQYF. The CDR3 DNA reads as TGTGCCAGCAGCTTATCGGCGGGAGGTGTAGCAGATACGCAGTATTTT.

The chain employs TRBV18 and TRBJ1-1; a weak D match, TRBD1 (6 bases). Trimming stripped 3 bases from V and 1 base from J, with 15 bases between. The CDR3 spans 16 residues. Germline V gene data show CDR1 as KGHSH and CDR2 as LQKENI. Here the CDR3 DNA reads TGTGCCAGCTCACCGTGGGGGCAGTTTTCGAACACTGAAGCTTTCTTT. Translating it yields CASSPWGQFSNTEAFF.

The chain has TRBV7-9 and TRBJ2-3; no reliable D call. The CDR3 runs to 13 residues. V dropped 1 base and J dropped 3 bases, with 5 bases sitting between them. The germline gives CDR1 SEHNR, CDR2 FQNEAQ (reference sequence). In DNA, the CDR3 is TGTGCCAGCAGCTTAGTCAGTACAGATACGCAGTATTTT. Amino acids: CASSLVSTDTQYF.

J is TRBJ2-1 and V is TRBV30, with TRBD1 matching 9 bases. The junction had 9 bases not matched to a gene; V was cut back by 8 bases and J by 7 bases. From germline, CDR1 is GTSNPN and CDR2 SVGIG (reference sequence). This CDR3 has 13 residues. CDR3 loop: CARYGQGRNEQFF. CDR3 in DNA: TGTGCCAGATATGGACAGGGGAGGAATGAGCAGTTCTTC.

This clone was observed a handful of times. J is TRBJ1-1 and V is TRBV14; perhaps TRBD1 as D (5 bases). V was trimmed by 0 bases and J by 0 bases, leaving 14 bases between them. The CDR3 is 17 amino acids. Germline V lookup: CDR1 SGHDN, CDR2 FVKESK. The CDR3 here is CASSQDFWQGMNTEAFF. The CDR3 nucleotides read TGTGCCAGCAGCCAAGATTTTTGGCAGGGTATGAACACTGAAGCTTTCTTT.

The chain couples TRBV29-1 to TRBJ2-1; 11 bases map to TRBD2. J gave up 3 bases and V 4 bases, and 14 bases lay outside the gene matches. The germline V gene has CDR1 SQVTM and CDR2 ANQGSEA. CDR3 length equals 18 residues. The CDR3 sequence is CSVVDLSGGALGYNEQFF. CDR3 nucleotide sequence: TGCAGCGTTGTCGACCTTAGCGGGGGGGCGTTAGGCTACAATGAGCAGTTCTTC.